This T cell receptor beta chain was profiled in a study of blood T cell repertoires in COVID-19. Study information: Acute and convalescent COVID-19 specimens originated in the United States, Italy and Spain. The cDNA or gDNA used as material had been derived from T cells, B-cell-depleted T cells, or PBMCs.

This CDR3 has 15 residues. Germline-derived CDR1 and CDR2 are SNHLY and FYNNEI. V was pared by 6 bases and J by 4 bases, with 9 bases of the junction left unmatched. Seattle researchers signed up patients amid active infection and tracked them longitudinally. Original analysis: Reference gene primer amplification gave estimated nucleated cell counts. Generated by immunoSEQ multiplex PCR, the TCRdb table keeps only in-frame clones and is missing some. V and J calls and clone size follow that table, whereas D and trimming were derived from the DNA. The sample comprises a few hundred thousand clones, roughly 90% of which are singletons, and 2.1% rests with the top ten.

The rearrangement links TRBV2 to TRBJ2-3, with 8 positions matching TRBD2. Source material: peripheral blood. The clonotype originates from a woman aged 60-75 years with COVID-19, enrolled during active disease. CDR3 bases: TGTGCCAGCAGGTGGCGGGGGGCCAGGGCAGATACGCAGTATTTT. It translates to CASRWRGARADTQYF.